These T cell receptor beta chains were read from a single sample in a study of blood T cell repertoires in COVID-19. Produced via immunoSEQ multiplex PCR; TCRdb's table is partial and in-frame only. The sample holds 29,000 or so clones; 60% to 85% are singletons and the top ten take almost 8%. Sequenced: peripheral blood. Receptor source: a woman in her 70s with active or convalescent COVID-19. The CDR3 runs from the conserved cysteine through the conserved F or W. The D gene is left open where the match is weak. Clone size is shown for a subset of rows, as once, few, many or a class of expanded clone.

v_call: TRBV19
d_call: .
j_call: TRBJ2-2
clone_size: .
cdr3_aa: CASSIRVMNTGELFF
cdr3_nt: TGTGCCAGTAGTATACGGGTTATGAACACCGGGGAGCTGTTTTTT

v_call: TRBV7-9
d_call: .
j_call: TRBJ2-1
clone_size: .
cdr3_aa: CASSLGSSYNEQFF
cdr3_nt: TGTGCCAGCAGCTTAGGGAGCTCCTACAATGAGCAGTTCTTC

v_call: TRBV10-3
d_call: TRBD2
j_call: TRBJ2-7
clone_size: .
cdr3_aa: CAITKAIAGNYEQYF
cdr3_nt: TGTGCCATCACCAAAGCGATAGCGGGAAACTACGAGCAGTACTTC

v_call: TRBV5-1
d_call: .
j_call: TRBJ2-1
clone_size: .
cdr3_aa: CASNPTDYNEQFF
cdr3_nt: TGCGCCAGCAATCCGACAGACTACAATGAGCAGTTCTTC

v_call: TRBV9
d_call: .
j_call: TRBJ2-3
clone_size: .
cdr3_aa: CASNPQGRAGVTDTQYF
cdr3_nt: TGTGCCAGCAATCCCCAGGGGAGGGCCGGGGTCACAGATACGCAGTATTTT

v_call: TRBV7-2
d_call: TRBD1
j_call: TRBJ1-2
clone_size: .
cdr3_aa: CASSLTRGYGYTF
cdr3_nt: TGTGCCAGCAGCTTGACCAGGGGGTATGGCTACACCTTC

v_call: TRBV18
d_call: TRBD2
j_call: TRBJ2-1
clone_size: .
cdr3_aa: CASSSSGGTNYNEQFF
cdr3_nt: TGTGCCAGCTCGTCTAGCGGGGGCACGAACTACAATGAGCAGTTCTTC

v_call: TRBV10-3
d_call: .
j_call: TRBJ1-2
clone_size: .
cdr3_aa: CAISEYRNYGYTF
cdr3_nt: TGTGCCATCAGTGAGTACAGGAACTATGGCTACACCTTC

v_call: TRBV6-5
d_call: .
j_call: TRBJ2-5
clone_size: .
cdr3_aa: CASSPGPGGRETQYF
cdr3_nt: TGTGCCAGCAGTCCGGGACCTGGAGGGAGAGAGACCCAGTACTTC

v_call: TRBV5-6
d_call: .
j_call: TRBJ1-1
clone_size: .
cdr3_aa: CASSPEGVGAEAFF
cdr3_nt: TGTGCCAGCAGCCCGGAGGGAGTAGGGGCCGAAGCTTTCTTT

v_call: TRBV7-2
d_call: .
j_call: TRBJ2-3
clone_size: .
cdr3_aa: CASSLGRGANTDTQYF
cdr3_nt: TGTGCCAGCAGCTTAGGACGGGGGGCAAACACAGATACGCAGTATTTT

v_call: TRBV7-2
d_call: TRBD2
j_call: TRBJ2-3
clone_size: .
cdr3_aa: CASSFAGGPDTQYF
cdr3_nt: TGTGCCAGCAGCTTCGCGGGAGGGCCAGATACGCAGTATTTT

v_call: TRBV9
d_call: TRBD2
j_call: TRBJ2-3
clone_size: .
cdr3_aa: CASSPSGYGTDTQYF
cdr3_nt: TGTGCCAGCAGTCCTAGCGGTTACGGCACAGATACGCAGTATTTT

v_call: TRBV20-1
d_call: TRBD1
j_call: TRBJ1-5
clone_size: .
cdr3_aa: CSASPQGDQPQHF
cdr3_nt: TGCAGTGCTAGTCCACAGGGGGATCAGCCCCAGCATTTT

v_call: TRBV5-6
d_call: .
j_call: TRBJ2-2
clone_size: .
cdr3_aa: CASSLTGVLAGELFF
cdr3_nt: TGTGCCAGCAGCTTAACCGGGGTTTTAGCCGGGGAGCTGTTTTTT

v_call: TRBV12-3/TRBV12-4
d_call: .
j_call: TRBJ2-7
clone_size: .
cdr3_aa: CASSPPHSSEQYF
cdr3_nt: TGTGCCAGCAGTCCTCCCCATTCGAGCGAGCAGTACTTC

v_call: TRBV7-2
d_call: TRBD2
j_call: TRBJ2-3
clone_size: .
cdr3_aa: CASSPSGGGGDTQYF
cdr3_nt: TGTGCCAGCAGCCCCAGTGGGGGGGGAGGAGATACGCAGTATTTT

v_call: TRBV10-3
d_call: TRBD1
j_call: TRBJ1-2
clone_size: .
cdr3_aa: CASKGGQGNYGYTF
cdr3_nt: TGTGCCAGCAAAGGGGGACAGGGGAACTATGGCTACACCTTC

v_call: TRBV30
d_call: TRBD2
j_call: TRBJ2-4
clone_size: .
cdr3_aa: CAWSKGLASLKNIQYF
cdr3_nt: TGTGCCTGGAGTAAAGGACTAGCCTCGTTAAAAAACATTCAGTACTTC

v_call: TRBV2
d_call: .
j_call: TRBJ1-2
clone_size: .
cdr3_aa: CASSEWGSSNYGYTF
cdr3_nt: TGTGCCAGCAGTGAATGGGGCAGCTCTAACTATGGCTACACCTTC

v_call: TRBV12-3/TRBV12-4
d_call: .
j_call: TRBJ2-1
clone_size: .
cdr3_aa: CASSSRGGNEQFF
cdr3_nt: TGTGCCAGCAGCTCTCGAGGGGGCAATGAGCAGTTCTTC

v_call: TRBV7-8
d_call: TRBD2
j_call: TRBJ2-7
clone_size: .
cdr3_aa: CASSSSGGAGEQYF
cdr3_nt: TGTGCCAGCAGCTCTAGCGGGGGGGCAGGCGAGCAGTACTTC

v_call: TRBV14
d_call: .
j_call: TRBJ2-1
clone_size: .
cdr3_aa: CASSLGPRNEQFF
cdr3_nt: TGTGCCAGCAGCCTCGGTCCGCGCAATGAGCAGTTCTTC

v_call: TRBV5-6
d_call: .
j_call: TRBJ1-3
clone_size: .
cdr3_aa: CASSDYRSSGNTIYF
cdr3_nt: TGTGCCAGCAGTGATTACAGGTCCTCTGGAAACACCATATATTTT

v_call: TRBV4-3
d_call: .
j_call: TRBJ1-6
clone_size: .
cdr3_aa: CASSQEVPGGAYNSPLHF
cdr3_nt: TGCGCCAGCAGCCAAGAAGTCCCGGGGGGCGCCTATAATTCACCCCTCCACTTT

v_call: TRBV6-5
d_call: TRBD1
j_call: TRBJ2-3
clone_size: .
cdr3_aa: CASRQQGRTDTQYF
cdr3_nt: TGTGCCAGCAGGCAACAGGGGCGCACAGATACGCAGTATTTT

v_call: TRBV5-4
d_call: .
j_call: TRBJ1-1
clone_size: .
cdr3_aa: CASSPIPRGDTEAFF
cdr3_nt: TGTGCCAGCAGCCCTATACCTCGGGGAGACACTGAAGCTTTCTTT

v_call: TRBV5-1
d_call: .
j_call: TRBJ2-3
clone_size: .
cdr3_aa: CASSFQGIGTDTQYF
cdr3_nt: TGCGCCAGCAGCTTTCAGGGGATAGGCACAGATACGCAGTATTTT

v_call: TRBV9
d_call: TRBD1
j_call: TRBJ2-2
clone_size: .
cdr3_aa: CASSNRGLVGELFF
cdr3_nt: TGTGCCAGCAGCAACAGGGGTCTGGTTGGGGAGCTGTTTTTT

v_call: TRBV28
d_call: .
j_call: TRBJ1-1
clone_size: .
cdr3_aa: CASSLGGLSTEAFF
cdr3_nt: TGTGCCAGCAGTTTGGGGGGGCTAAGCACTGAAGCTTTCTTT

v_call: TRBV6-1
d_call: TRBD1
j_call: TRBJ1-4
clone_size: .
cdr3_aa: CASSGGTGQTNEKLFF
cdr3_nt: TGTGCCAGCAGTGGCGGGACGGGACAGACTAATGAAAAACTGTTTTTT

v_call: TRBV6-5
d_call: TRBD1
j_call: TRBJ2-1
clone_size: .
cdr3_aa: CASSPTGELYNEQFF
cdr3_nt: TGTGCCAGCAGCCCAACAGGGGAACTCTACAATGAGCAGTTCTTC

v_call: TRBV7-2
d_call: .
j_call: TRBJ2-1
clone_size: few
cdr3_aa: CASSLDYYSYNEQFF
cdr3_nt: TGTGCCAGCAGCTTGGACTACTACTCCTACAATGAGCAGTTCTTC

v_call: TRBV4-3
d_call: .
j_call: TRBJ1-2
clone_size: .
cdr3_aa: CASSQMGGIGYTF
cdr3_nt: TGCGCCAGCAGCCAAATGGGGGGGATCGGCTACACCTTC

v_call: TRBV9
d_call: .
j_call: TRBJ2-7
clone_size: .
cdr3_aa: CASSLVGGSEQYF
cdr3_nt: TGTGCCAGCAGCCTCGTTGGAGGGTCCGAGCAGTACTTC

v_call: TRBV11-2
d_call: .
j_call: TRBJ2-1
clone_size: .
cdr3_aa: CASSSNKGDNEQFF
cdr3_nt: TGTGCCAGCAGCTCCAATAAGGGGGACAATGAGCAGTTCTTC

v_call: TRBV27
d_call: TRBD2
j_call: TRBJ2-3
clone_size: .
cdr3_aa: CASSLVAGGHTDTQYF
cdr3_nt: TGTGCCAGCAGTTTAGTAGCGGGGGGGCACACAGATACGCAGTATTTT

v_call: TRBV5-6
d_call: TRBD1
j_call: TRBJ2-2
clone_size: .
cdr3_aa: CASSWGTGSLAGELFF
cdr3_nt: TGTGCCAGCAGCTGGGGGACAGGGAGTTTGGCCGGGGAGCTGTTTTTT

v_call: TRBV3-1/TRBV3-2
d_call: TRBD1
j_call: TRBJ2-7
clone_size: .
cdr3_aa: CASSQGTGGGSWGYEQYF
cdr3_nt: TGTGCCAGCAGCCAAGGTACAGGGGGCGGGAGCTGGGGGTACGAGCAGTACTTC

v_call: TRBV18
d_call: TRBD1
j_call: TRBJ1-1
clone_size: once
cdr3_aa: CASSQDRDMNTEAFF
cdr3_nt: TGTGCCAGCTCCCAGGACAGGGACATGAACACTGAAGCTTTCTTT

v_call: TRBV10-3
d_call: .
j_call: TRBJ2-1
clone_size: .
cdr3_aa: CAISEYPRNEQFF
cdr3_nt: TGTGCCATCAGTGAGTATCCTCGGAATGAGCAGTTCTTC

v_call: TRBV5-1
d_call: .
j_call: TRBJ2-2
clone_size: .
cdr3_aa: CAGRENTGELFF
cdr3_nt: TGCGCCGGGAGAGAGAACACCGGGGAGCTGTTTTTT

v_call: TRBV7-2
d_call: .
j_call: TRBJ1-6
clone_size: few
cdr3_aa: CASSLTTQGIGSPLHF
cdr3_nt: TGTGCCAGCAGCTTAACAACACAGGGCATTGGTTCACCCCTCCACTTT

v_call: TRBV7-3
d_call: .
j_call: TRBJ1-2
clone_size: .
cdr3_aa: CASSLQGFDGYTF
cdr3_nt: TGTGCCAGCAGCTTACAGGGTTTCGACGGCTACACCTTC